The sequence of this TCR beta chain was determined in a study of T-cell memory formation after mild COVID-19. The wider study: There were largely donor-specific TCR clusters.

With regard to this clonotype: The antigen remains unidentified.

Deletions cut 0 bases from V and 8 bases from J, with 7 bases between. CDR3 size: 12 residues. In germline, CDR1 is LGHNA, CDR2 YSLEER. TCRdb analysed the 5' RACE reads with MiXCR anew, one entry per CDR3 protein. The sample lists just over 300,000 distinct CDR3 sequences, roughly 19% seen once, with under 25% in the top ten. General study findings and limits: Later expanders leaned CD4+, whereas day 15 to 85 contracting clones were balanced CD4/CD8. In pre-infection memory, a portion of responding clones appeared, which suggested that cross-reactive memory joined.

J is TRBJ1-2 and V is TRBV4-3; D gene ambiguous. The sequence was collected from a man aged 18-30 years who had mild COVID-19 (a few samples of this study predate the infection). Cell type and time point are not known. Sequencing was performed on PBMCs or a T cell subset sorted from them (not recorded which). CDR3 sequence: CASSQEGRGYTF. CDR3 sequence (DNA): TGCGCCAGCAGCCAAGAGGGTAGAGGCTACACCTTC.